This T cell receptor (beta chain) was sequenced in a study of T cells in Graves' hyperthyroidism and ophthalmopathy. This clonotype was detected a few times. The antigen remains unidentified. Points from the study as a whole: Most thyroid clonotypes that were expanded above 0.001 also turned up in blood.

Criteria for exclusion of patients were uncontrolled infection, other autoimmune disease, pregnancy or lactation. 10 ml of fresh peripheral blood supplied the PBMCs. TCR beta CDR3 sequences were amplified from RNA transcripts. A first-round RT-PCR of the TCR CDR3 used the HTBI primer set. TCRdb independently ran MiXCR on the multiplex PCR reads; one entry per CDR3 protein. The sample lists about 710,000 distinct CDR3 sequences; around 17% were seen once. In germline, CDR1 is KGHDR, CDR2 SFDVKD. The CDR3 is 14 amino acids. V was clipped by 5 bases and J by 9 bases, with 19 bases between them. The gene calls are TRBV24-1 and TRBJ2-7; D may correspond to TRBD1 or TRBD2 (5 bases each). Sequencing used blood. This sequence was found in a man aged 18 to 29 with Graves' hyperthyroidism. The CDR3, as DNA: TGTGCCACCAGTGGGGTGGACTCGCAAGGGGCGCAGTACTTC. It specifies CATSGVDSQGAQYF.